These T cell receptor beta chains were read from a single sample in a study of blood T cell repertoires in COVID-19. Only in-frame clones appear in the TCRdb table, and some are missing; sequencing was by immunoSEQ multiplex PCR. The data show roughly 200,000 clones, with over 75% seen just once and roughly 13% held by the top ten. Sequences were obtained from peripheral blood. The receptors originated from a man aged 45-65 years who had recovered from COVID-19. Each CDR3 is given with its conserved first and last residue. Fields, in order: CDR3 length, J gene, clone size, V gene, D gene, CDR3 protein, CDR3 DNA. The D gene is left open where the match is weak. Size is stated for part of the rows, as once, few or many counts, or as a class when the clone is expanded.

13 | TRBJ2-3 | NA | TRBV30 | TRBD2 | CAWGSGASDTQYF | TGTGCCTGGGGTAGCGGGGCATCAGATACGCAGTATTTT
13 | TRBJ1-1 | NA | TRBV14 | NA | CASSPHVNTEAFF | TGTGCCAGCAGCCCACACGTGAACACTGAAGCTTTCTTT
15 | TRBJ2-5 | NA | TRBV7-3 | NA | CASSLAPGSQETQYF | TGTGCCAGCAGCTTAGCTCCGGGGAGTCAAGAGACCCAGTACTTC
11 | TRBJ2-1 | once | TRBV20-1 | NA | CSATKYNEQFF | TGCAGTGCTACAAAATACAATGAGCAGTTCTTC
16 | TRBJ2-1 | NA | TRBV9 | TRBD2 | CASSPAGGRLANEQFF | TGTGCCAGCAGTCCAGCGGGAGGGCGCCTTGCCAATGAGCAGTTCTTC
15 | TRBJ2-7 | once | TRBV7-2 | NA | CASSFRDRTSHEQYF | TGTGCCAGCAGCTTTAGAGACAGAACCTCCCACGAGCAGTACTTC
16 | TRBJ2-5 | NA | TRBV5-1 | NA | CASSLPARVFDGTQYF | TGCGCCAGCAGTCTCCCGGCCAGGGTTTTTGACGGGACCCAGTACTTC
16 | TRBJ2-2 | NA | TRBV19 | TRBD2 | CASSKGTSGRFRELFF | TGTGCCAGTAGTAAAGGGACTAGCGGGAGGTTTAGGGAGCTGTTTTTT
13 | TRBJ1-1 | once | TRBV27 | NA | CASSLLANTEAFF | TGTGCCAGCAGTTTATTGGCGAACACTGAAGCTTTCTTT
17 | TRBJ2-2 | NA | TRBV27 | TRBD2 | CASSLYGLAGYTGELFF | TGTGCCAGCAGTTTATACGGACTAGCGGGGTACACCGGGGAGCTGTTTTTT
15 | TRBJ1-2 | NA | TRBV7-6 | NA | CASSLVAGGLYGYTF | TGTGCCAGCAGCTTAGTGGCAGGTGGCTTGTATGGCTACACCTTC
13 | TRBJ2-7 | NA | TRBV18 | NA | CASSPPFAYEQYF | TGTGCCAGCTCACCACCTTTCGCCTACGAGCAGTACTTC
18 | TRBJ2-6 | NA | TRBV27 | NA | CASSLSGRRGSGANVLTF | TGTGCCAGCAGTTTATCGGGCCGCAGGGGCTCTGGGGCCAACGTCCTGACTTTC
14 | TRBJ1-6 | NA | TRBV18 | TRBD1 | CASSSTGNNSPLHF | TGTGCCAGCTCATCGACAGGGAACAATTCACCCCTCCACTTT
14 | TRBJ1-1 | once | TRBV9 | NA | CASSVQGIDTEAFF | TGTGCCAGCAGCGTCCAGGGGATCGATACTGAAGCTTTCTTT
15 | TRBJ2-7 | NA | TRBV3-1/TRBV3-2 | TRBD2 | CASSLSSGNSYEQYF | TGTGCCAGCAGCCTTTCTAGCGGGAATAGCTACGAGCAGTACTTC
13 | TRBJ1-2 | NA | TRBV27 | NA | CASSYSQGTGYTF | TGTGCCAGCAGTTATTCACAGGGTACTGGCTACACCTTC
18 | TRBJ2-2 | NA | TRBV5-4 | TRBD2 | CASSLVPGLAGRTGELFF | TGTGCCAGCAGCTTGGTACCGGGACTAGCGGGACGGACCGGGGAGCTGTTTTTT
11 | TRBJ1-2 | NA | TRBV30 | NA | CAWTRAYGYTF | TGTGCCTGGACCAGGGCCTATGGCTACACCTTC
10 | TRBJ1-1 | NA | TRBV30 | NA | CAWSYTEAFF | TGTGCCTGGAGCTACACTGAAGCTTTCTTT
14 | TRBJ2-1 | NA | TRBV20-1 | TRBD2 | CSASYSGGYNEQFF | TGCAGTGCTAGTTATAGCGGGGGATACAATGAGCAGTTCTTC
15 | TRBJ2-7 | NA | TRBV5-1 | TRBD1 | CASSPNTGTAYEQYF | TGCGCCAGCAGCCCAAACACCGGGACAGCTTACGAGCAGTACTTC
15 | TRBJ1-1 | NA | TRBV25-1 | NA | CASSLKGHLNTEAFF | TGTGCCAGCAGTTTAAAGGGACATCTGAACACTGAAGCTTTCTTT
13 | TRBJ2-5 | NA | TRBV5-1 | NA | CASSLDWQETQYF | TGCGCCAGCAGCTTGGACTGGCAAGAGACCCAGTACTTC
15 | TRBJ1-3 | NA | TRBV29-1 | TRBD1 | CSVEDYGTAGNTIYF | TGCAGCGTTGAAGATTATGGGACAGCCGGAAACACCATATATTTT
13 | TRBJ1-2 | NA | TRBV30 | TRBD1 | CAWNKGQHYGYTF | TGTGCCTGGAACAAGGGACAGCACTATGGCTACACCTTC